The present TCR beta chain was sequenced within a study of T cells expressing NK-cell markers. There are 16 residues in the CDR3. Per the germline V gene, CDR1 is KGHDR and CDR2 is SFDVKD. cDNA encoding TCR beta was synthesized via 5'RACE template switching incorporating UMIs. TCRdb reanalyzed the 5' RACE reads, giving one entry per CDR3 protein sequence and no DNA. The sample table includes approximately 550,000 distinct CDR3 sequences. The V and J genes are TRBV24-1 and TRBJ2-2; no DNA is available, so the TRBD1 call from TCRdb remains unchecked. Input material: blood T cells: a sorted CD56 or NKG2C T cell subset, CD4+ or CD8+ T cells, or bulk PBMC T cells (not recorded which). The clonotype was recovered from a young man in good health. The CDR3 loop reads CATSDLQGGRDGELFF.